The entry that follows covers one TCR beta chain sequence. Its antigen remains unknown. The data stem from a study of long-term antiretroviral therapy in people with HIV. Study findings and constraints: Narrower CDR3 length ranges marked HIV repertoires relative to controls.

The assay, immunoSEQ v3.0, was run at survey level. The assay was immunoSEQ multiplex PCR, and TCRdb's table has in-frame clones only and misses some. Among over 9,500 clones listed, 70% to 80% were seen once. V gave up 3 bases and J gave up 7 bases; unmatched junction bases: 5. CDR1 is MGHDK, CDR2 SYGVNS, per germline. The CDR3 sequence is 14 residues long. The sample in question was unsorted PBMCs, obtained 1.8 years before starting antiretroviral therapy. The chain links TRBV25-1 to TRBJ1-4, with TRBD1 matching 7 bases. The sequence was obtained from a man in his forties with HIV. The CDR3 protein is CASSDGQVFEKLFF. CDR3 bases: TGTGCCAGCAGTGATGGACAGGTCTTTGAAAAACTGTTTTTT.